The source of this TCR beta chain is a study of blood T cell repertoires in COVID-19. Study background: Collection of acute and convalescent COVID-19 samples took place in the United States, Italy and Spain.

Some clones are missing from TCRdb's copy, which holds only in-frame ones; the method was immunoSEQ multiplex PCR. The sample has around 350,000 clones; around 87% are singletons. CDR3 size: 13 residues. From germline, CDR1 is SQVTM and CDR2 ANQGSEA. The receptor comes from a human donor in a cohort sampled during active COVID-19. The sequenced sample was peripheral blood. The rearrangement uses TRBV29-1 and TRBJ2-5, with D unresolved. CDR3 sequence: CTLLGDDQETQYF. CDR3 nucleotide sequence: TGCACGCTCCTAGGAGACGACCAAGAGACCCAGTACTTC.